The 30 T cell receptor beta chains below were found in one sample sequenced in a study of radiotherapy plus CTLA-4 blockade in lung cancer. This table comes from immunoSEQ multiplex PCR, and its TCRdb copy is limited to in-frame clones, with some not included. This sample yields more than 90,000 clones, of which just over 85% are seen a single time; 4.9% belongs to the top ten. The sequenced sample was peripheral blood, obtained from a patient treated with radiotherapy plus ipilimumab. The receptors originated from a human donor with non-small cell lung cancer that progressed on radiotherapy plus ipilimumab.

The chain joins TRBV7-2 to TRBJ2-2; no firm D call. This CDR3 has 12 amino acids. V dropped 2 bases and J dropped 6 bases, with 4 bases sitting between them. CDR1 SGHTA and CDR2 FQGNSA come from the germline V gene. The CDR3 region is CASSLRAGELFF. CDR3 in DNA: TGTGCCAGCAGCTTAAGGGCCGGGGAGCTGTTTTTT.

The chain recombines TRBV28 with TRBJ2-3; D may be TRBD1 (5 bases). CDR3 size: 13 residues. Germline V lookup: CDR1 MDHEN, CDR2 SYDVKM. V lost 2 bases and J lost 11, with 14 bases in between. The CDR3 is CASSLIQGSWQYF. CDR3 nucleotides: TGTGCCAGCAGTTTAATTCAGGGTTCTTGGCAGTATTTT.

The rearrangement uses TRBV30 and TRBJ2-6, with D unclear. CDR3 length: 13 residues. The germline V and J ends were trimmed by 3 bases and 3 bases, with 6 bases remaining between them. Germline CDR1 and CDR2: GTSNPN and SVGIG (reference sequence). DNA of the CDR3: TGTGCCTGGAGACAGCATGGGGCCAACGTCCTGACTTTC. Its translation is CAWRQHGANVLTF.

This chain joins TRBV5-1 and TRBJ2-1; no clear D. CDR3 length: 11 amino acids. Trimming cost V 5 bases and J 9 bases, with 9 bases left between them. Germline values: CDR1 SGHRS, CDR2 YFSETQ. The CDR3 DNA sequence: TGCGCCAGCAGACTGGAAGGTGAGCAGTTCTTC. Protein: CASRLEGEQFF.

The chain carries TRBV5-1 and TRBJ1-3; D not certain. Trimming removed 4 bases from V and 4 bases from J, with 18 bases in between. Germline V CDR1 and CDR2: SGHRS, YFSETQ. The CDR3 is 16 residues long. The CDR3 loop reads CASSLAPNIGGNTIYF. The CDR3 bases are TGCGCCAGCAGCCTGGCGCCTAACATAGGGGGAAACACCATATATTTT. Supplemented by reference TRBV5-1 and TRBJ1-3, the full variable domain reads KAGVTQTPRYLIKTRGQQVTLSCSPISGHRSVSWYQQTPGQGLQFLFEYFSETQRNKGNFPGRFSGRQFSNSRSEMNVSTLELGDSALYLCASSLAPNIGGNTIYFGEGSWLTVV.

This clone was counted between two and nine times. The chain has TRBV5-1 and TRBJ2-1; 10 bases agree with TRBD1. In germline, CDR1 is SGHRS, CDR2 YFSETQ. The junction had 8 bases not matched to a gene; V was cut back by 0 bases and J by 8 bases. This CDR3 is built from 16 residues. CDR3 region: CASSLVGGQGMDEQFF. The CDR3 coding sequence is TGCGCCAGCAGCTTGGTAGGGGGACAGGGGATGGATGAGCAGTTCTTC.

This clone was counted a single time. This CDR3 is also generated by other DNA sequences in the sample. The chain employs TRBV29-1 and TRBJ2-1; TRBD2 agrees at 7 bases. V lost 3 bases to trimming and J lost 7 bases; unmatched junction nucleotides: 0. The V gene's germline CDR1 is SQVTM and CDR2 ANQGSEA. The CDR3 extends over 11 amino acids. In DNA form, the CDR3 reads TGCAGCGTTGACGGGGGGAATGAGCAGTTCTTC. This codes for CSVDGGNEQFF.

This clone was detected once. The chain couples TRBV7-8 to TRBJ2-1; D ambiguous. The CDR3 extends over 14 amino acids. Trimming cost V 5 bases and J 5 bases, with 13 bases left between them. Germline CDR1 SGHVS, CDR2 FQNEAQ. The CDR3 coding sequence is TGTGCCAGCAGCCCCCGTGAAGAAAACAATGAGCAGTTCTTC. It is translated as CASSPREENNEQFF.

The rearrangement joins TRBV6-5 to TRBJ2-1, with a tentative D call TRBD1 (6 bases). V lost 5 bases and J lost 9, with 11 bases in between. CDR3 length: 12 amino acids. Per germline, CDR1 MNHEY and CDR2 SVGAGI. The CDR3 reads CASSVNRAEQFF. The CDR3 nucleotides are TGTGCCAGCAGTGTAAACAGGGCTGAGCAGTTCTTC.

V is TRBV9 and J is TRBJ2-2, with 10 bases lining up with TRBD2. This CDR3 spans 19 amino acids. Germline CDR1 and CDR2: SGDLS and YYNGEE. V trimming: 4 bases; J trimming: 4 bases; junction bases outside the gene matches: 16. The CDR3 is CASSLGLATIKSSTGELFF. CDR3 in DNA: TGTGCCAGCAGCTTGGGACTAGCGACAATCAAAAGCAGCACCGGGGAGCTGTTTTTT.

The chain joins TRBV11-3 to TRBJ2-7; tentatively, D is TRBD2 (5 bases). The CDR3 has 18 residues. Germline-derived CDR1 and CDR2 are SGHNT and YENEEA. V lost 4 bases and J lost 7, with 29 bases in between. The DNA for the CDR3 is TGTGCCAGCAGCTCGAACCCTTTAGGAGCGGTTGGATCGGGTGAGCAGTACTTC. Amino acids: CASSSNPLGAVGSGEQYF.

V gene TRBV29-1 combines with J gene TRBJ2-1; a possible D gene is TRBD2 (7 bases). Germline V CDR1 and CDR2: SQVTM, ANQGSEA. This CDR3 has 14 residues. Trimming removed 4 bases at V and 10 bases at J, with 20 bases between. For the CDR3, the DNA is TGCAGCGTTGGGGGACGGGAGGAAGGGGGGGAGCAGTTCTTC. This sequence encodes CSVGGREEGGEQFF.

This rearrangement joins TRBV5-1 to TRBJ2-7; 7 bases fit TRBD1. Germline lookup yields CDR1 SGHRS and CDR2 YFSETQ. J gave up 2 bases and V 0 bases, and 2 bases lay outside the gene matches. The CDR3 runs to 14 residues. This CDR3 is CASSLVGQTYEQYF. CDR3 nucleotide sequence: TGCGCCAGCAGCTTGGTGGGACAGACCTACGAGCAGTACTTC.

There are a few counts of this clone. This chain joins TRBV18 and TRBJ1-1; D call uncertain. The germline V gene has CDR1 KGHSH and CDR2 LQKENI. Trimming cost V 3 bases and J 4 bases, with 6 bases left between them. The CDR3 length is 12 residues. CDR3 nucleotide sequence: TGTGCCAGCTCACCCCCTTCCACTGAAGCTTTCTTT. This translates into CASSPPSTEAFF.

This sequence joins TRBV6-6 and TRBJ1-5; 7 bases are a match to TRBD1. The CDR3 spans 15 residues. After removal of 0 bases from V and 7 bases from J, the junction contained 6 bases not matched to a gene. The V gene's germline CDR1 is MNHNY and CDR2 SVGAGI (reference sequence). The CDR3 nucleotides read TGTGCCAGCAGTTACTCGACAGGGAAGGGGCAGCCCCAGCATTTT. Translating it yields CASSYSTGKGQPQHF.

This clone was seen only once. This chain connects TRBV19 to TRBJ2-7; TRBD2 might be the D (5 bases). Trimming removed 5 bases at V and 0 bases at J, with 17 bases between. The CDR3 spans 16 residues. CDR1 LNHDA and CDR2 SQIVND come from the germline V gene (reference sequence). Written as DNA, the CDR3 is TGTGCCAGTAGTCCCGCCCGACTAACCCACTCCTACGAGCAGTACTTC. This codes for CASSPARLTHSYEQYF.

As to this clone: Its ends do not fully match the called genes, so a read error is possible. As DNA, the CDR3 is TGTGCTAGCAGCCGGACTAGCGGGAGAAACAATGAGCAGTTCTTC. Its protein product is CASSRTSGRNNEQFF. The V call is TRBV7-7, the J call TRBJ2-1; 13 nucleotides align to TRBD2. This CDR3 is 15 amino acids long. CDR1 and CDR2 (germline): SSHAT, FNYEAQ (reference sequence).

The rearrangement uses TRBV10-2 and TRBJ1-3; no clear D gene. The germline V gene encodes CDR1 WSHSY and CDR2 SAAADI. Trimming took 6 bases from V and 0 from J, leaving 12 bases between them. This CDR3 contains 15 residues. This chain's CDR3 is CASSPGRPSGNTIYF. Written as DNA, the CDR3 is TGCGCCAGCAGCCCCGGACGGCCCTCTGGAAACACCATATATTTT.

The V and J genes are TRBV5-6 and TRBJ2-5; D is ambiguous. Per germline, CDR1 SGHDT and CDR2 YYEEEE. The CDR3 contains 11 residues. V was clipped by 1 base and J by 3 bases, with 1 base between them. CDR3 protein: CASSLKETQYF. The CDR3 DNA follows: TGTGCCAGCAGCTTGAAAGAGACCCAGTACTTC.

The V gene is TRBV19, the J gene TRBJ1-3; perhaps TRBD1 as D (5 bases). CDR3 size: 14 residues. Germline V CDR1 and CDR2: LNHDA, SQIVND (reference sequence). The V gene lost 10 bases and the J gene lost 2 bases, with 15 bases spanning the gap. The CDR3 loop reads CATRDGGTGNTIYF. CDR3 DNA: TGTGCCACCCGGGACGGGGGGACTGGAAACACCATATATTTT.

This rearrangement joins TRBV5-6 to TRBJ1-1; D unresolved. The CDR3 sequence is 15 residues long. Germline V gene data show CDR1 as SGHDT and CDR2 as YYEEEE. V was clipped by 2 bases and J by 3 bases, with 14 bases between them. CDR3: CASSFATGLDTEAFF. Written as DNA, the CDR3 is TGTGCCAGCAGCTTCGCGACCGGGTTGGACACTGAAGCTTTCTTT.

The J gene is TRBJ2-5, the V gene TRBV6-6, with D perhaps matching TRBD1 or TRBD2 (6 bases each). This CDR3 has 14 amino acids. The germline CDR1 and CDR2 sequences are MNHNY and SVGAGI (reference sequence). Trimming removed 6 bases from V and 3 bases from J, with 14 bases in between. CDR3: CASSPRGREETQYF. The CDR3 DNA is TGTGCCAGCAGCCCCCGGGGGCGCGAAGAGACCCAGTACTTC.

The genes are TRBV7-2 and TRBJ2-7, with a tentative D call TRBD1 (6 bases). The CDR3 consists of 13 residues. Trimming took 2 bases from V and 3 from J, leaving 8 bases between them. Germline CDR1 reads SGHTA; CDR2 reads FQGNSA. CDR3 in amino acids: CASSLRGGYEQYF. For the CDR3, the DNA is TGTGCCAGCAGCTTAAGAGGGGGCTACGAGCAGTACTTC.

The chain employs TRBV5-6 and TRBJ2-3, with TRBD1 identical over 7 bases. The CDR3 length is 15 residues. Unmatched junction bases numbered 8, after V lost 4 bases and J lost 3 bases. CDR1 and CDR2 from the germline V gene are SGHDT and YYEEEE. The CDR3 protein is CASSRRGRRTDTQYF. The CDR3 DNA follows: TGTGCCAGCAGCCGCAGGGGGAGACGAACAGATACGCAGTATTTT.

The chain uses TRBV30 and TRBJ1-5; the match to TRBD1 covers 9 bases. The CDR3 totals 13 residues. Trimming cost V 3 bases and J 9 bases; bases outside gene matches: 6. CDR1 and CDR2 from the germline V gene are GTSNPN and SVGIG (reference sequence). CDR3 in amino acids: CAWRRQGERPQHF. CDR3 DNA sequence: TGTGCCTGGAGGCGACAGGGGGAACGGCCCCAGCATTTT.

The chain is built from TRBV6-1 and TRBJ1-2, with D unclear. V was cut by 7 bases and J by 7 bases, with 19 bases left in between. CDR1 and CDR2 (germline): MNHNS, SASEGT. The CDR3 is 14 amino acids. The CDR3 coding sequence is TGTGCCAGCAACAGCAGAACCACTCTGGGTGGCTACACCTTC. It specifies CASNSRTTLGGYTF.

The J gene is TRBJ1-2, the V gene TRBV5-4; possible D gene TRBD1, 6 bases. V was clipped by 0 bases and J by 3 bases, with 9 bases between them. Germline V lookup: CDR1 SGHNT, CDR2 YYREEE (reference sequence). The CDR3 has 14 amino acids. This chain's CDR3 is CASSLGRGDYGYTF. The CDR3 nucleotides are TGTGCCAGCAGCTTGGGCAGGGGTGACTATGGCTACACCTTC.

This chain uses TRBV4-2 with TRBJ2-1; TRBD2 aligns across 12 bases. V shed 4 bases and J 4 bases; nucleotides not matched to a gene: 5. The CDR3 has 16 residues. The germline CDR1 and CDR2 sequences are LGHNA and YNFKEQ. In nucleotides, the CDR3 is TGTGCCAGCAGCCCCCCCGGGACTAGCGGGTACAATGAGCAGTTCTTC. Encoded protein: CASSPPGTSGYNEQFF.

This clone has more than one count but fewer than ten. The V gene is TRBV6-5, the J gene TRBJ1-2; D call uncertain. Trimming pared 5 bases from V and 1 base from J, leaving 11 bases between. The CDR3 extends over 14 amino acids. CDR1 and CDR2 from the germline V gene are MNHEY and SVGAGI. The CDR3 DNA sequence: TGTGCCAGCAGTGAATCAGGAGGTAACTATGGCTACACCTTC. Protein product: CASSESGGNYGYTF.

CDR3 in DNA: TGTGCCAGCCGACGGGACAGATACAATGAGCAGTTCTTC. It encodes CASRRDRYNEQFF. The J gene is TRBJ2-1, the V gene TRBV6-1, with 7 bases that match TRBD1. Germline V gene sequence: CDR1 MNHNS, CDR2 SASEGT. The CDR3 is 13 amino acids. Trimming at V came to 8 bases and at J to 4 bases, leaving 5 bases not matched to a gene.